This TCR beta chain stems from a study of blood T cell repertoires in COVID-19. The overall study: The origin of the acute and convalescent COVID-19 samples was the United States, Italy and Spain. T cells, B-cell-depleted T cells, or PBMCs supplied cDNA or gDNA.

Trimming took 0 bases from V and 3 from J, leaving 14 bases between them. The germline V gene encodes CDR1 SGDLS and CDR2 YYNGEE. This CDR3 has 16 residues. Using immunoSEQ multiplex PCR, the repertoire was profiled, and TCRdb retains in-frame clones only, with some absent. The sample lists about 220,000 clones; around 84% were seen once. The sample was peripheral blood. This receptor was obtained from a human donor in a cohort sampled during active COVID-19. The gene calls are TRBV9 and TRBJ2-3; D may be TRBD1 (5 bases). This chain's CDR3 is CASSVGGVRATDTQYF. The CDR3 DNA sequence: TGTGCCAGCAGCGTAGGAGGAGTCAGGGCGACAGATACGCAGTATTTT.